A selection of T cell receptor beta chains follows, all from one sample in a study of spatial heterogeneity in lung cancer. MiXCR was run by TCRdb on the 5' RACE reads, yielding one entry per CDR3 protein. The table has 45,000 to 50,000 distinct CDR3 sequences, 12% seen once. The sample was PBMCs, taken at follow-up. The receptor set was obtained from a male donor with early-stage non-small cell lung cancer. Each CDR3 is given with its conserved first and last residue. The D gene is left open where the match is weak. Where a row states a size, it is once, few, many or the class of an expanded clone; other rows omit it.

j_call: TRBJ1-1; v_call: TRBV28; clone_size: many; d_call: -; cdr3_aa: CASSQRHTEAFF; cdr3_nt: TGTGCCAGCAGTCAAAGACACACTGAAGCTTTCTTT
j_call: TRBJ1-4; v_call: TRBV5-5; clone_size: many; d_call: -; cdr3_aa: CASSFWWRAGGEKLFF; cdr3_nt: TGTGCCAGCAGCTTTTGGTGGCGAGCTGGGGGTGAAAAACTGTTTTTT
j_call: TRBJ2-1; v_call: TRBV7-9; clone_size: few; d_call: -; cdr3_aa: CASSSSPGRAEQFF; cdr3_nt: TGTGCCAGCAGCTCTTCCCCGGGCAGGGCTGAGCAGTTCTTC
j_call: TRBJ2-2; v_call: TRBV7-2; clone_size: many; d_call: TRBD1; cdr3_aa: CASSLGQGGTGELFF; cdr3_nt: TGTGCCAGCAGCTTGGGACAGGGCGGCACCGGGGAGCTGTTTTTT
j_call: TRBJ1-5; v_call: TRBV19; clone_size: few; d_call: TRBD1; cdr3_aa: CASSPPTGRWDSNQPQHF; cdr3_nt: TGTGCCAGTAGTCCTCCGACAGGGAGGTGGGATAGCAATCAGCCCCAGCATTTT
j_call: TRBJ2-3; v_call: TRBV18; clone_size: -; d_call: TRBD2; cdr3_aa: CASSHSSGGTDTQYF; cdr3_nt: TGTGCCAGCTCACACTCTAGCGGGGGCACAGATACGCAGTATTTT
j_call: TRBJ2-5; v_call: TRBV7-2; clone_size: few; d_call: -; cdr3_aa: CASSLAARRNQETQYF; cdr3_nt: TGTGCCAGCAGCTTAGCGGCCCGACGGAACCAAGAGACCCAGTACTTC
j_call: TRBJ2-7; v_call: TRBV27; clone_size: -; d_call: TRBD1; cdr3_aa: CASRRDSSYEQYF; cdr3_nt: TGTGCCAGTCGCCGGGACAGCTCCTACGAGCAGTACTTC
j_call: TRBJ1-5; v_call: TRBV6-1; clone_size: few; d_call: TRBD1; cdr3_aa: CASSEFRQGNNQPQHF; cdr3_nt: TGTGCCAGCAGTGAATTCCGACAGGGTAACAATCAGCCCCAGCATTTT
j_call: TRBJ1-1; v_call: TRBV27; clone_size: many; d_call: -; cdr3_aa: CASIPIVGGSEAFF; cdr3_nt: TGTGCCAGTATCCCTATTGTGGGGGGCAGTGAAGCTTTCTTT
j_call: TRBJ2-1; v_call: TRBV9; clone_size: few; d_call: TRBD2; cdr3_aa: CASSVGGTSGSYNEQFF; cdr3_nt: TGTGCCAGCAGCGTAGGTGGGACTAGCGGCTCCTACAATGAGCAGTTCTTC
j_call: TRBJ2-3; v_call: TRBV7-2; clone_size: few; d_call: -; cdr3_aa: CASSFRGSRTDTQYF; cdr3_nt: TGTGCCAGCAGCTTCCGGGGCAGCCGCACAGATACGCAGTATTTT
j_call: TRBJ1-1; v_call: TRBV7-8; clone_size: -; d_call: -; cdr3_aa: CASSLAESTEAFF; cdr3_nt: TGTGCCAGCAGCTTAGCGGAGAGCACTGAAGCTTTCTTT
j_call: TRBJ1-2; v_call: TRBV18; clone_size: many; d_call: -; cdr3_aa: CASSPASTEGYTF; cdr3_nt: TGTGCCAGCTCACCAGCCAGTACCGAAGGCTACACCTTC
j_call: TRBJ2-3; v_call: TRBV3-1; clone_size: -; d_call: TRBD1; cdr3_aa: CASSQGGTASTDTQYF; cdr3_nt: TGTGCCAGCAGCCAAGGTGGGACAGCCAGCACAGATACGCAGTATTTT
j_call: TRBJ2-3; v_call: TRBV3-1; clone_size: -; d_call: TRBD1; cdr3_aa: CASSLGTGTDTQYF; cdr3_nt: TGTGCCAGCAGCCTCGGGACAGGCACAGATACGCAGTATTTT
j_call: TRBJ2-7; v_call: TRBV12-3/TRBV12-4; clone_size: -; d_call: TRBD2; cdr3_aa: CASTILAGANEQYF; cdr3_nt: TGTGCCAGCACGATCCTGGCGGGAGCGAACGAGCAGTACTTC
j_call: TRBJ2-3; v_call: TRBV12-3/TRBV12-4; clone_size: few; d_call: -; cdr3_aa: CASSLGVGTQYF; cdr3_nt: TGTGCCAGCAGTTTGGGCGTCGGTACGCAGTATTTT
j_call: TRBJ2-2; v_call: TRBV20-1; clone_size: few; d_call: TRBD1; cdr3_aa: CSASPWDRGNTGELFF; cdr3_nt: TGCAGTGCTAGTCCCTGGGACAGGGGTAACACCGGGGAGCTGTTTTTT
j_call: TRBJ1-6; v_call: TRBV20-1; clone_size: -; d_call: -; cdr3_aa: CSAVMGAISPLHF; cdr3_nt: TGCAGTGCAGTAATGGGAGCGATTTCACCCCTCCACTTT
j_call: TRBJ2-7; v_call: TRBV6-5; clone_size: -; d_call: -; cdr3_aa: CASSYSSHGSYEQYF; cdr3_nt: TGTGCCAGCAGTTACTCGAGTCACGGATCCTACGAGCAGTACTTC
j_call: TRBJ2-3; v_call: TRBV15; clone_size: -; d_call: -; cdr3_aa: CATSSELLDSGTDTQYF; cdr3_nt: TGTGCCACCAGCAGTGAACTACTAGACTCCGGCACAGATACGCAGTATTTT
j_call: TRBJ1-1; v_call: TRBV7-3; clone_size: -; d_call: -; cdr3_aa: CASSLIGRLNTEAFF; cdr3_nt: TGTGCCAGCAGCTTAATTGGCCGGCTGAACACTGAAGCTTTCTTT
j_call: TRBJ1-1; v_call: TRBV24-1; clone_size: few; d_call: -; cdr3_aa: CATSDSKQGNTEAFF; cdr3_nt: TGTGCCACCAGTGATTCGAAACAGGGGAACACTGAAGCTTTCTTT
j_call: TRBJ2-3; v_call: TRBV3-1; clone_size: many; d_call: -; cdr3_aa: CASSLQILAADTQYF; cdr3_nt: TGTGCCAGCAGTCTTCAGATTCTGGCGGCAGATACGCAGTATTTT
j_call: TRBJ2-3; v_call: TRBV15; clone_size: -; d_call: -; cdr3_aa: CATSTGARVVTDTQYF; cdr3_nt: TGTGCCACCAGCACCGGGGCCAGGGTGGTCACAGATACGCAGTATTTT
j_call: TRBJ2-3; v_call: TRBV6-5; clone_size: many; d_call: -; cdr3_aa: CASSTPRDGGDTQYF; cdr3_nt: TGTGCCAGCAGTACTCCTAGGGACGGCGGGGATACGCAGTATTTT
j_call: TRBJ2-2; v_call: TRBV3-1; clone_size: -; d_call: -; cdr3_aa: CASSQALMNTGELFF; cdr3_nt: TGTGCCAGCAGCCAAGCCCTAATGAACACCGGGGAGCTGTTTTTT
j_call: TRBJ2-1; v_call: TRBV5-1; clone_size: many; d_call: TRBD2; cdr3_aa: CATQRGEDSYNEQFF; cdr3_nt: TGCGCCACCCAACGGGGGGAGGACTCCTACAATGAGCAGTTCTTC
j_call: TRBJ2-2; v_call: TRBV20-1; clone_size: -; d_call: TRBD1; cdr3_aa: CSARDPTTGVNTGELFF; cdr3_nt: TGCAGTGCTAGAGACCCCACAACAGGGGTCAACACCGGGGAGCTGTTTTTT